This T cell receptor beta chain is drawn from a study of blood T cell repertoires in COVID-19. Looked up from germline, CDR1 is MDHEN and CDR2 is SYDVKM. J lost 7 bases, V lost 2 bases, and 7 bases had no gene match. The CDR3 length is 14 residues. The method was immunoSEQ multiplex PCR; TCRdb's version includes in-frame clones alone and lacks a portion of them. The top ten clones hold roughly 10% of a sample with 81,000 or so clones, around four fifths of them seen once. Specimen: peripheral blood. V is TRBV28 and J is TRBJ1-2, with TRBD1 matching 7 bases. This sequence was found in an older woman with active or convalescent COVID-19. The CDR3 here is CASSLPEGAGGYTF. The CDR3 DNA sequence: TGTGCCAGCAGTTTACCCGAGGGGGCGGGTGGCTACACCTTC.